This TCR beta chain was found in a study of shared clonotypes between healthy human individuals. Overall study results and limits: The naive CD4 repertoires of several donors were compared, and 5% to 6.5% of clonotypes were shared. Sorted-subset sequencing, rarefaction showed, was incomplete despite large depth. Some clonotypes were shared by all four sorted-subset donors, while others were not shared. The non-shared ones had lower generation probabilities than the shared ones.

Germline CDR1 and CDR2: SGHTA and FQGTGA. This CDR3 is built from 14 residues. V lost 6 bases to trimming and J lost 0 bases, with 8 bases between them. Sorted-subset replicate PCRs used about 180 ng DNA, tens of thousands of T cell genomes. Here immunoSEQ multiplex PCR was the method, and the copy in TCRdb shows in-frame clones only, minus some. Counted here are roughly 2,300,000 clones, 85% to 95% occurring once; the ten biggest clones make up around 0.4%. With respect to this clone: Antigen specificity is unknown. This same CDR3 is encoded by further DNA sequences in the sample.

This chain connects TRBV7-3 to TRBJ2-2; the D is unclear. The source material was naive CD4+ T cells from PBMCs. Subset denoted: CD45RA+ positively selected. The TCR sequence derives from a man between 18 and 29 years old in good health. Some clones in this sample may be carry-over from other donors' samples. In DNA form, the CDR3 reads TGTGCCAGCAGGGGGTCCGCGAACACCGGGGAGCTGTTTTTT. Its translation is CASRGSANTGELFF. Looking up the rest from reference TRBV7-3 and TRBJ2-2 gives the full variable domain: GAGVSQTPSNKVTEKGKYVELRCDPISGHTALYWYRQSLGQGPEFLIYFQGTGAADDSGLPNDRFFAVRPEGSVSTLKIQRTERGDSAVYLCASRGSANTGELFFGEGSRLTVL.